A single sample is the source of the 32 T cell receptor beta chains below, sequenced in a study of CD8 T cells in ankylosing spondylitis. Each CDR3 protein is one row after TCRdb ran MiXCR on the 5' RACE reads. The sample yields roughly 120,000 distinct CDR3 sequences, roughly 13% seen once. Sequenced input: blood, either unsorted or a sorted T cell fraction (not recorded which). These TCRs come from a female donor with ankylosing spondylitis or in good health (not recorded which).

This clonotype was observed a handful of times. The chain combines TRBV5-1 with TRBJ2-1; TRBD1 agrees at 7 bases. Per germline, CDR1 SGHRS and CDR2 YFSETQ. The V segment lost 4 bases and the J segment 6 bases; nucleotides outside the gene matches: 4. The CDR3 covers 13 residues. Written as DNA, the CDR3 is TGCGCCAGCAGCATGACAGGGACCAATGAGCAGTTCTTC. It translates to CASSMTGTNEQFF.

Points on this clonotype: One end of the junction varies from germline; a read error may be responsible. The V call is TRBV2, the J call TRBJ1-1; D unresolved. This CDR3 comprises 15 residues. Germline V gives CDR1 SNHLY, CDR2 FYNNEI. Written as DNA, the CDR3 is TGTGCCAGCAGTGAAGATTGGGGTATGAAAACTGAAGCTTTCTTT. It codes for CASSEDWGMKTEAFF.

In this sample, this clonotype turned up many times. CDR3 DNA: TGTGCCAGCAGTCACCCCGCCTCGGTAGAGCAGTACTTC. Protein: CASSHPASVEQYF. The chain combines TRBV12-3 or TRBV12-4 with TRBJ2-7; D unclear. This CDR3 spans 13 amino acids. The V end was cut by 5 bases, the J end by 7 bases, with 15 bases between.

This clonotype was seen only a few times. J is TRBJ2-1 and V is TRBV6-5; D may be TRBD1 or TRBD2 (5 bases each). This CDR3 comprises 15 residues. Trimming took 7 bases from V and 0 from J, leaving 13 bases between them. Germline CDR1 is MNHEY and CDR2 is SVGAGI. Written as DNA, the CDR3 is TGTGCCAGCATTCTCGGGACGGCCTCCTACAATGAGCAGTTCTTC. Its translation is CASILGTASYNEQFF.

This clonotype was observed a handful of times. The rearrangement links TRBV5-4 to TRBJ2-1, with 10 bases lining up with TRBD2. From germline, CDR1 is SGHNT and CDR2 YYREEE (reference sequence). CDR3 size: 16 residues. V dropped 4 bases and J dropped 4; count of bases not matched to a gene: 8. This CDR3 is CASSARTSGGYNEQFF. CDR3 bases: TGTGCCAGCAGCGCCAGGACTAGCGGAGGTTACAATGAGCAGTTCTTC.

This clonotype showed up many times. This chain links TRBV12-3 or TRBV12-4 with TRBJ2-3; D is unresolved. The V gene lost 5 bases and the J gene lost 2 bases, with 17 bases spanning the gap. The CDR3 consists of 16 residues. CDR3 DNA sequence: TGTGCCAGCAGTCCCGAGACTTTCCCGTACACAGATACGCAGTATTTT. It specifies CASSPETFPYTDTQYF.

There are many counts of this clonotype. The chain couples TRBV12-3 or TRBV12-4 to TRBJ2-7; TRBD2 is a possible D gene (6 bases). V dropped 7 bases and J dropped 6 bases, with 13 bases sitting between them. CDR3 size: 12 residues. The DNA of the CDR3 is TGTGCCAGCACCTCGGCGGGGTTCGAGCAGTACTTC. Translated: CASTSAGFEQYF.

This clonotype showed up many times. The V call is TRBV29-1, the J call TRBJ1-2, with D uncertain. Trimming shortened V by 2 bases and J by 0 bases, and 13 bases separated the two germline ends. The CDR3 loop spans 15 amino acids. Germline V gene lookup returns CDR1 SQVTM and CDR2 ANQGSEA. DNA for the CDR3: TGCAGCGTTGAATTCAGTCAGACTACTAACTATGGCTACACCTTC. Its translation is CSVEFSQTTNYGYTF.

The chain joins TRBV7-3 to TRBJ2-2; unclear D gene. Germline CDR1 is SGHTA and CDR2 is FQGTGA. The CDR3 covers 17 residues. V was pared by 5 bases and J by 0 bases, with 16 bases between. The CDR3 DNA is TGTGCCAGCAGCCTAAGCTCTACAGCCGCGAACACCGGGGAGCTGTTTTTT. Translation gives CASSLSSTAANTGELFF.

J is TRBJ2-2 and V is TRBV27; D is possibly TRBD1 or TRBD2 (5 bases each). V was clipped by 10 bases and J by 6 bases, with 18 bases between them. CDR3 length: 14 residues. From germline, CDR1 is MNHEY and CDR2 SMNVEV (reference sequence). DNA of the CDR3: TGTGCCACCCAGGGACGTCTGAGGGCCGGGGAGCTGTTTTTT. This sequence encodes CATQGRLRAGELFF.

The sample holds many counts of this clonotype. Written as DNA, the CDR3 is TGCAGTGCTAGATCGAAGTTGGACAGGGGCGCTGGCAATCAGCCCCAGCATTTT. Protein: CSARSKLDRGAGNQPQHF. The chain employs TRBV20-1 and TRBJ1-5, with 9 bases identical to TRBD1. CDR3 length: 18 residues. Losses at the gene ends were 2 bases for V and 2 bases for J; bases not matched to a gene: 13. The germline V gene has CDR1 DFQATT and CDR2 SNEGSKA (reference sequence).

CDR3 amino acids: CSGMRRGVKEQFF. DNA for the CDR3: TGCAGCGGGATGCGGCGGGGGGTAAAAGAGCAGTTCTTC. This chain connects TRBV29-1 to TRBJ2-1, with TRBD2 matching over 8 bases. Germline loops: CDR1 SQVTM, CDR2 ANQGSEA. With V trimmed by 7 bases and J by 10 bases, 12 bases remained unmatched. This CDR3 region has 13 residues.

The DNA for the CDR3 is TGTGCCAGCAGACTGGGACAGTACTACGAGCAGTACTTC. It yields the protein CASRLGQYYEQYF. The chain uses TRBV7-2 and TRBJ2-7; TRBD1 matches 7 bases. CDR1 and CDR2 (germline): SGHTA, FQGNSA. V was pared by 6 bases and J by 3 bases, with 5 bases of the junction left unmatched. This CDR3 has 13 amino acids. Variable domain in full (rest from reference TRBV7-2 and TRBJ2-7): GAGVSQSPSNKVTEKGKDVELRCDPISGHTALYWYRQSLGQGLEFLIYFQGNSAPDKSGLPSDRFSAERTGGSVSTLTIQRTQQEDSAVYLCASRLGQYYEQYFGPGTRLTVT.

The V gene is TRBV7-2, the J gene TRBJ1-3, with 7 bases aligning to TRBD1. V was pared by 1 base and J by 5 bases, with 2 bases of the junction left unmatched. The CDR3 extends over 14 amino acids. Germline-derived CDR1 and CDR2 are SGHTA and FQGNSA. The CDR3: CASSLGQGRNTIYF. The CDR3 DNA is TGTGCCAGCAGCTTAGGACAGGGCCGAAACACCATATATTTT.

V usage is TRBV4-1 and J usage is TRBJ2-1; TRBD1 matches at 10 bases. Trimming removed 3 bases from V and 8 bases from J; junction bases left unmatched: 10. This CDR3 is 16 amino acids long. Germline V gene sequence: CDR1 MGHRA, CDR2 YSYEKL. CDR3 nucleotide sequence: TGCGCCAGCAGCCAGATCGGGACAGGGGATCCGCATGAGCAGTTCTTC. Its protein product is CASSQIGTGDPHEQFF.

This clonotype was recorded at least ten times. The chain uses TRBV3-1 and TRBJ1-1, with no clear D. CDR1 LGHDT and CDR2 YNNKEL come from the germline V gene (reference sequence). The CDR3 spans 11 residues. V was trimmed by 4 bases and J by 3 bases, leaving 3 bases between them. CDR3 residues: CASSRHTEAFF. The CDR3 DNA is TGTGCCAGCAGCCGTCACACTGAAGCTTTCTTT.

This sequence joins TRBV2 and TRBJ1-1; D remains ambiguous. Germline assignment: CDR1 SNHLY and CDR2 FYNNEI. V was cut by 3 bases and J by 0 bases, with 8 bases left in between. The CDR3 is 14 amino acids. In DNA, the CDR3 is TGTGCCAGCAGTGACCCCTTAGTGAACACTGAAGCTTTCTTT. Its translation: CASSDPLVNTEAFF.

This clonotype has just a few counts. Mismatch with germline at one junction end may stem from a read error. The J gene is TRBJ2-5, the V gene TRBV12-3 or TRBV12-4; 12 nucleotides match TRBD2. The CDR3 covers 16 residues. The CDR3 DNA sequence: TGTGCCAGCAGTCTAGCGGGGGGGCCGATTGGGGAGACCCAGTACTTC. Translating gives CASSLAGGPIGETQYF.

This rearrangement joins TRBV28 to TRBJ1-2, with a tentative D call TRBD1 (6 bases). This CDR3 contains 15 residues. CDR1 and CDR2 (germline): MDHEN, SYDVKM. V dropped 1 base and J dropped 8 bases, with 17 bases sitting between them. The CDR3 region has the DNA TGTGCCAGCAGTTTATCGGGCAGGGGAGGGTCGGGCTACACCTTC. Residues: CASSLSGRGGSGYTF.

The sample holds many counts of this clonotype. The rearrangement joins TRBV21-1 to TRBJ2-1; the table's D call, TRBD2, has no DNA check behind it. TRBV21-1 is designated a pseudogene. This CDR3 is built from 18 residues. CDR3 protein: CASSPPSREAGVAGEQFF. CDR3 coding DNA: TGTGCCAGCAGCCCTCCCTCGAGAGAAGCGGGAGTGGCGGGTGAGCAGTTCTTC.

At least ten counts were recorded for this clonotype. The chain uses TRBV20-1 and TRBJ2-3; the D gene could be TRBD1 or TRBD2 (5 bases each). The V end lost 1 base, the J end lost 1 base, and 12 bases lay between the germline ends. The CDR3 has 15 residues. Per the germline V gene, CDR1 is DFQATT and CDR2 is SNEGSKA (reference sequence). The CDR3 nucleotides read TGCAGTGCTAGAGCTCGGCTGGGGGGCACAGATACGCAGTATTTT. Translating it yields CSARARLGGTDTQYF.

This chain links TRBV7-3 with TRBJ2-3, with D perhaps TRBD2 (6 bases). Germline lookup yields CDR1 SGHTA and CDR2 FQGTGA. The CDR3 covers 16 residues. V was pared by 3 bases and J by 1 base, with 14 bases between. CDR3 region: CASSLTSLGGTDTQYF. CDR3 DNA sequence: TGTGCCAGCAGCTTGACTAGTTTAGGGGGCACAGATACGCAGTATTTT.

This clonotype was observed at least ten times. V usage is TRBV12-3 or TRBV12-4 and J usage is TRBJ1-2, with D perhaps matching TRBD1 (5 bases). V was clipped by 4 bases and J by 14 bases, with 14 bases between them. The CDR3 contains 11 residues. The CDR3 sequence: CASSSGPHSTF. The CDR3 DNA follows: TGTGCCAGCAGTTCGGGACCACATTCTACCTTC.

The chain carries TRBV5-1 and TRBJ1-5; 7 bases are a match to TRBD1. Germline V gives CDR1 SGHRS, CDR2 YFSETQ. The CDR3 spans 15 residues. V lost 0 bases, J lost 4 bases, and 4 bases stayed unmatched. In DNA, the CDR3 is TGCGCCAGCAGCTTGGGGACAGGACATAATCAGCCCCAGCATTTT. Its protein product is CASSLGTGHNQPQHF.

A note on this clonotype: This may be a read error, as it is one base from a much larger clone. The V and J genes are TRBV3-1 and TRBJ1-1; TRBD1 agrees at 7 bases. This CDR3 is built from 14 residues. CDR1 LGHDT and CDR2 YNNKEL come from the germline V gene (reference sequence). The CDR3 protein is CDSSPNAGGTEAFF. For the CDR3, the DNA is TGTGACAGCAGCCCGAACGCAGGGGGGACTGAAGCTTTCTTT.

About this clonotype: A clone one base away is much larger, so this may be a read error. CDR3 bases: TGTGCCAGCAGTTTCGGGGGTGGGTCAGATACGCAGTATTTT. It specifies CASSFGGGSDTQYF. The chain employs TRBV12-3 or TRBV12-4 and TRBJ2-3; D is possibly TRBD2 (6 bases). Deletions cut 3 bases from V and 4 bases from J, with 11 bases between. The CDR3 is 14 amino acids.

The CDR3 DNA is TGTGCCAGCAGTTTCACCGGGACAGGGCGGACTAGCGGTTCCTACGAGCAGTACTTC. Protein sequence: CASSFTGTGRTSGSYEQYF. The rearrangement uses TRBV27 and TRBJ2-7, with D maybe TRBD2 (10 bases). Between the trimmed V and J ends, which lost 3 bases and 1 base, there was a span of 25 bases. The CDR3 sequence is 19 residues long. The germline CDR1 and CDR2 sequences are MNHEY and SMNVEV (reference sequence).

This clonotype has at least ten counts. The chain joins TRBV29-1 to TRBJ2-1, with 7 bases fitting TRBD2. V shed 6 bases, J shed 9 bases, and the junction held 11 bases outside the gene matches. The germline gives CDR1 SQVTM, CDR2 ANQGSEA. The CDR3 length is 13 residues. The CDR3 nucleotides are TGCAGCGTCAACGACCGGACTAGGGGTGAGCAGTTCTTC. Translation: CSVNDRTRGEQFF.

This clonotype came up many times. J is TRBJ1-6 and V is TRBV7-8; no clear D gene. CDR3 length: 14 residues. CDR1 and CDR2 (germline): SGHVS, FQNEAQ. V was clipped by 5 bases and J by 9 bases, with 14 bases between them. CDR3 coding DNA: TGTGCCAGCAGCCTCCGATCGGACGGTTCACCCCTCCACTTT. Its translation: CASSLRSDGSPLHF.

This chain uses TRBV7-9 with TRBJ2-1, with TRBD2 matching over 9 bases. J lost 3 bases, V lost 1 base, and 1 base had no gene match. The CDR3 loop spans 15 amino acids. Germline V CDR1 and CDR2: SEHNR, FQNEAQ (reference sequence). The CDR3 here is CASSLGLAVYNEQFF. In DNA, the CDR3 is TGTGCCAGCAGCTTAGGACTAGCGGTCTACAATGAGCAGTTCTTC.

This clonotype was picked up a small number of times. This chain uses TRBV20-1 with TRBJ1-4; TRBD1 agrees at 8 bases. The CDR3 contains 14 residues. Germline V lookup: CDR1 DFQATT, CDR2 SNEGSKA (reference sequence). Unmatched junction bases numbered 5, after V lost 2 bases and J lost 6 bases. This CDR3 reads CSARPPTGDEKLFF. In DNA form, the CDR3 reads TGCAGTGCTAGACCACCGACAGGGGATGAAAAACTGTTTTTT.

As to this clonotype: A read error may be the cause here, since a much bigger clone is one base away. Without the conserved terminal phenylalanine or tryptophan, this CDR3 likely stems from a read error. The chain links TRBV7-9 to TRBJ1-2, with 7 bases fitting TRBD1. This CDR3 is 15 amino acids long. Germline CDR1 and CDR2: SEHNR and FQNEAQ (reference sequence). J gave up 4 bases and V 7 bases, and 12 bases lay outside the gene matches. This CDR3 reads CASTLDRTGVYGYTS. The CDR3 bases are TGTGCCAGCACCCTAGACAGGACAGGAGTCTATGGCTACACCTCC.